The 19 T cell receptor beta chains in this list originate from one sample, sequenced in a study of shared clonotypes between healthy human individuals. Sequenced by immunoSEQ multiplex PCR; TCRdb stores in-frame clones only, minus some. The sample consists of 1.6 million or so clones, around 98.5% of them appearing once. Specimen: naive CD4+ T cells sorted from blood. Sample subset: CD45RA+ positively selected. The receptor source for this set is a man aged 30 to 45 in good health.

V is TRBV5-1 and J is TRBJ2-6; the D is unclear. V was cut by 4 bases and J by 0 bases, with 11 bases left in between. Germline V lookup: CDR1 SGHRS, CDR2 YFSETQ. This CDR3 contains 16 residues. CDR3 sequence reads: CASSPQSLSGANVLTF. The CDR3 region has the DNA TGCGCCAGCAGCCCGCAAAGCCTCTCTGGGGCCAACGTCCTGACTTTC.

The V call is TRBV2, the J call TRBJ2-1; D is perhaps TRBD1 or TRBD2 (5 bases each). Germline V lookup: CDR1 SNHLY, CDR2 FYNNEI. V was clipped by 8 bases and J by 0 bases, with 14 bases between them. The CDR3 is 15 amino acids. The CDR3 coding sequence is TGTGCCAGCCTCCGGGACGTCAGCTCCTACAATGAGCAGTTCTTC. Translating gives CASLRDVSSYNEQFF. Full variable domain (remainder filled in from reference TRBV2 and TRBJ2-1): EPEVTQTPSHQVTQMGQEVILRCVPISNHLYFYWYRQILGQKVEFLVSFYNNEISEKSEIFDDQFSVERPDGSNFTLKIRSTKLEDSAMYFCASLRDVSSYNEQFFGPGTRLTVL.

The chain uses TRBV4-1 and TRBJ2-7, with 8 bases lining up with TRBD1. Germline V CDR1 and CDR2: MGHRA, YSYEKL. CDR3 size: 19 residues. V lost 0 bases and J lost 0; bases outside the gene matches: 13. The CDR3: CASSQDGDRGEEDSYEQYF. The CDR3 region has the DNA TGCGCCAGCAGCCAAGATGGAGACAGGGGTGAGGAGGACTCCTACGAGCAGTACTTC.

The chain joins TRBV30 to TRBJ1-1; D uncertain. The CDR3 loop spans 13 amino acids. Looked up from germline, CDR1 is GTSNPN and CDR2 is SVGIG (reference sequence). The V gene lost 4 bases and the J gene lost 1 base, with 10 bases spanning the gap. CDR3: CAWIRQQNTEAFF. For the CDR3, the DNA is TGTGCCTGGATAAGGCAGCAGAACACTGAAGCTTTCTTT.

The chain links TRBV5-1 to TRBJ2-1, with D possibly TRBD2 on 5 matching bases. CDR1 is SGHRS, CDR2 YFSETQ, per germline. This CDR3 is 15 amino acids long. V was pared by 0 bases and J by 5 bases, with 12 bases between. The CDR3 loop reads CASSLALASNNEQFF. The DNA of the CDR3 is TGCGCCAGCAGCTTGGCCCTAGCCTCTAACAATGAGCAGTTCTTC.

The chain couples TRBV15 to TRBJ1-2; no definite D call. The CDR3 consists of 13 residues. Looked up from germline, CDR1 is LNHNV and CDR2 is YYDKDF (reference sequence). V lost 5 bases and J lost 2, with 9 bases in between. The CDR3 loop reads CATSYLSNYGYTF. In DNA form, the CDR3 reads TGTGCCACCAGCTACCTTTCGAACTATGGCTACACCTTC.

The chain uses TRBV2 and TRBJ2-3; 7 nucleotides align to TRBD2. Germline trimming cut 7 bases from V and 2 bases from J; bases unmatched to any gene: 6. The CDR3 extends over 14 amino acids. The germline CDR1 and CDR2 sequences are SNHLY and FYNNEI. The DNA for the CDR3 is TGTGCCAGCACCCGAGCGGGGACCACAGATACGCAGTATTTT. Residues: CASTRAGTTDTQYF.

The rearrangement links TRBV6-1 to TRBJ2-7; tentatively, D is TRBD1 or TRBD2 (5 bases each). There are 13 residues in the CDR3. V gave up 4 bases and J gave up 9 bases, with 16 bases separating them. Germline V gene data show CDR1 as MNHNS and CDR2 as SASEGT. The CDR3: CASSVQGPQGQYF. CDR3 DNA sequence: TGTGCCAGCAGTGTCCAGGGACCCCAGGGGCAGTACTTC.

The count of this clone is one. This chain joins TRBV9 and TRBJ1-3; 8 nucleotides match TRBD1. This CDR3 comprises 15 residues. CDR1 is SGDLS, CDR2 YYNGEE, per germline. V lost 2 bases, J lost 3 bases, and 4 bases stayed unmatched. The DNA for the CDR3 is TGTGCCAGCAGCGTGCAGGGGGCGAGTGGAAACACCATATATTTT. This translates into CASSVQGASGNTIYF.

V and J are TRBV5-6 and TRBJ2-3; D ambiguous. This CDR3 is built from 15 residues. V was pared by 1 base and J by 1 base, with 10 bases between. CDR1 is SGHDT and CDR2 is YYEEEE in the germline V gene. CDR3 in amino acids: CASSLRNRGTDTQYF. For the CDR3, the DNA is TGTGCCAGCAGCTTGAGGAATCGAGGCACAGATACGCAGTATTTT.

This chain connects TRBV18 to TRBJ1-1; possibly TRBD1 for D (6 bases). This CDR3 spans 13 amino acids. Trimming shortened V by 5 bases and J by 12 bases, and 19 bases separated the two germline ends. CDR1 KGHSH and CDR2 LQKENI come from the germline V gene. CDR3 sequence reads: CASSKQGGMETFF. The CDR3 region has the DNA TGTGCCAGCTCAAAACAGGGAGGGATGGAGACTTTCTTT.

CDR3 residues: CASSFSGTSGSNEQFF. The CDR3 nucleotides read TGCGCCAGCAGCTTCTCCGGGACTAGCGGGAGCAATGAGCAGTTCTTC. V gene TRBV5-1 combines with J gene TRBJ2-1; 14 bases align to TRBD2. The germline V gene has CDR1 SGHRS and CDR2 YFSETQ. V lost 2 bases and J lost 6; bases outside the gene matches: 4. The CDR3 has 16 residues.

V is TRBV6-5 and J is TRBJ2-7; TRBD2 might be the D (5 bases). Germline assignment: CDR1 MNHEY and CDR2 SVGAGI. With 4 bases removed from V and 2 bases from J, the gap between germline ends came to 12 bases. There are 14 residues in the CDR3. CDR3 nucleotide sequence: TGTGCCAGCAGTTCCCCCATGAGGGCCTACGAGCAGTACTTC. Encoded protein: CASSSPMRAYEQYF.

The V gene is TRBV7-2, the J gene TRBJ1-4, with D possibly being TRBD1 (6 bases). The CDR3 totals 17 residues. Germline CDR1 SGHTA, CDR2 FQGNSA. V lost 6 bases to trimming and J lost 0 bases, with 17 bases between them. DNA for the CDR3: TGTGCCAGCAGTGCTTATAGGGGGGGCACAACTAATGAAAAACTGTTTTTT. This translates into CASSAYRGGTTNEKLFF.

J is TRBJ1-1 and V is TRBV7-2; D is ambiguous. The CDR3 totals 14 residues. CDR1 and CDR2 (germline): SGHTA, FQGNSA. Trimming shortened V by 1 base and J by 1 base, and 7 bases separated the two germline ends. The CDR3 is CASSLDWQNTEAFF. The CDR3 DNA is TGTGCCAGCAGCTTAGACTGGCAGAACACTGAAGCTTTCTTT.

Written as DNA, the CDR3 is TGTGCCAGCAGCTACGGGCCCCCGGGGTCAGATACGCAGTATTTT. It yields the protein CASSYGPPGSDTQYF. The chain uses TRBV6-5 and TRBJ2-3, with D possibly TRBD2 on 5 matching bases. V gave up 6 bases and J gave up 4 bases, with 17 bases separating them. CDR1 is MNHEY, CDR2 SVGAGI, per germline. The CDR3 totals 15 residues.

The chain links TRBV5-5 to TRBJ2-5; unclear D gene. This CDR3 is built from 12 residues. CDR1 is SGHKS, CDR2 YYEKEE, per germline (reference sequence). The ends were cut back, 5 bases at V and 7 bases at J, with 12 bases in the middle. CDR3 region: CASSVPSGTQYF. CDR3 coding DNA: TGTGCCAGCAGTGTCCCTTCAGGGACCCAGTACTTC.

The chain recombines TRBV18 with TRBJ2-2; 8 bases are a match to TRBD2. In germline, CDR1 is KGHSH, CDR2 LQKENI. V shed 6 bases and J 2 bases; nucleotides not matched to a gene: 11. The CDR3 extends over 17 amino acids. The CDR3 DNA reads as TGTGCCAGCTCCCCGGACGTCGGGAGGGCCAACACCGGGGAGCTGTTTTTT. This gives the protein CASSPDVGRANTGELFF.

The chain links TRBV28 to TRBJ1-5, with 7 bases aligning to TRBD1. The germline V gene encodes CDR1 MDHEN and CDR2 SYDVKM. This CDR3 comprises 14 residues. Losses at the gene ends were 1 base for V and 9 bases for J; bases not matched to a gene: 6. The CDR3 DNA is TGTGCCAGCAGTTTATATAGGGGGCGGGGGCCCCAGCATTTT. This sequence encodes CASSLYRGRGPQHF. Drawing the rest from reference TRBV28 and TRBJ1-5, the complete variable domain is DVKVTQSSRYLVKRTGEKVFLECVQDMDHENMFWYRQDPGLGLRLIYFSYDVKMKEKGDIPEGYSVSREKKERFSLILESASTNQTSMYLCASSLYRGRGPQHFGDGTRLSIL.